This TCR beta chain was identified in a study of beta chain features in type 1 diabetes. This CDR3 has 12 amino acids. Trimming removed 5 bases at V and 4 bases at J, with 8 bases between. Per germline, CDR1 SEHNR and CDR2 FQNEAQ (reference sequence). General study points: Shortening that was moderate but significant affected the TCRB CDR3s of Type 1 diabetes patients in all four CD4+ subsets. A pattern of fewer insertions and more deletions at VDJ junctions was seen in type 1 diabetes patients.

This clone was counted a few times. Antigen unknown. As every portion of the isolated RNA was reverse transcribed, the sequencing read expressed TCRB transcripts. Deep immunoSEQ sequencing covered naive, central memory and regulatory T cell samples. Data came from immunoSEQ multiplex PCR; TCRdb stores just in-frame clones and leaves some out. The sample holds around 690,000 clones, under 15% seen once. This TCR derives from a man aged 30 to 45 with type 1 diabetes. The sample taken for sequencing was naive CD4+ T cells from blood. This chain links TRBV7-9 with TRBJ1-1, with D unresolved. The chain's CDR3 is CASSVGVTEAFF. The CDR3 DNA follows: TGTGCCAGCAGCGTGGGCGTCACTGAAGCTTTCTTT.